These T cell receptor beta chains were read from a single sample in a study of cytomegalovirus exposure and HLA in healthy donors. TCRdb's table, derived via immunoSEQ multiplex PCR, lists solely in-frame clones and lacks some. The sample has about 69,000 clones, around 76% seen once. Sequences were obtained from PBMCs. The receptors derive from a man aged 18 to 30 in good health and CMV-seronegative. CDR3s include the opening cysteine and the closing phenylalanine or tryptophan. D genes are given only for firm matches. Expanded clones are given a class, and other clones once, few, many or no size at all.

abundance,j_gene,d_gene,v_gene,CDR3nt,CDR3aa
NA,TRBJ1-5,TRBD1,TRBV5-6,TGTGCCAGCAGCTTGGGGGGACAGGGAAGAGACCCCCAGCATTTT,CASSLGGQGRDPQHF
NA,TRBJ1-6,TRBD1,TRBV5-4,TGTGCCAGCAGCTTGGGGGGACAGGGTAGTACACCCCTCCACTTT,CASSLGGQGSTPLHF
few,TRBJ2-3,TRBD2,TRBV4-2,TGTGCCAGCAGCCAGGGACTAGCGGGGGGCGGAGGCACAGATACGCAGTATTTT,CASSQGLAGGGGTDTQYF
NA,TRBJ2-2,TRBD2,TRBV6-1,TGTGCCAGCAGTGATAGAAGCGGGGGGGCCCGAGGATCGGGGGAGCTGTTTTTT,CASSDRSGGARGSGELFF
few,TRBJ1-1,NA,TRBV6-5,TGTGCCAGCAGTACTTCAGGATCCCACACTGAAGCTTTCTTT,CASSTSGSHTEAFF
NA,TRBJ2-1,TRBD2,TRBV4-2,TGTGCCAGCAGCCAGGCACCGCTAGCGGGGGGGTACAATGAGCAGTTCTTC,CASSQAPLAGGYNEQFF
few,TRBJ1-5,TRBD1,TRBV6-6,TGTGCCAGCAGTTACTCGTCGGCAGGGGGACAGCCCCAGCATTTT,CASSYSSAGGQPQHF
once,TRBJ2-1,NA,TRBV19,TGTGCCAGTAGGACTGTCGACAATGAGCAGTTCTTC,CASRTVDNEQFF
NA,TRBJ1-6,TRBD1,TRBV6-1,TGTGCCAGCAGTATAACAGGGGGCAATTCACCCCTCCACTTT,CASSITGGNSPLHF
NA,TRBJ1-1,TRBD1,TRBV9,TGTGCCAGCTCTCGACAGGGGATGAACACTGAAGCTTTCTTT,CASSRQGMNTEAFF
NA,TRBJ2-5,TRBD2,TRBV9,TGTGCCAGCAGCGTAGGAGCCGGGGGGGCCGGGGAGACCCAGTACTTC,CASSVGAGGAGETQYF
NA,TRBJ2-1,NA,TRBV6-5,TGTGCCAGCAGTTACCGACAGACAGCCCCCTACAATGAGCAGTTCTTC,CASSYRQTAPYNEQFF
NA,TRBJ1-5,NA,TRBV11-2,TGTGCCAGCAGCTTAGGATCCTCCTCGAGGACCCAGCATTTT,CASSLGSSSRTQHF
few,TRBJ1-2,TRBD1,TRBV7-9,TGTGCCAGCAGCACCCCGGACAGGTTGGGGGGCTACACCTTC,CASSTPDRLGGYTF
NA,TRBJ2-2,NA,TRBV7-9,TGTGCCAGCAGCCCCTTATTGTCCGGCACCGGGGAGCTGTTTTTT,CASSPLLSGTGELFF
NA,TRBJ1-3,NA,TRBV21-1,TGTGCCAGCAGCAAAGTAGGACAGGGGTATGGCACCATATATTTT,CASSKVGQGYGTIYF
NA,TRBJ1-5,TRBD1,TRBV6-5,TGTGCCAGCAGTTACTCGGGACAGGTCAATCAGCCCCAGCATTTT,CASSYSGQVNQPQHF
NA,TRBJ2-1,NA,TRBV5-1,TGCGCCAGCAGCTTGGCCCACGGGGGGCCATACAATGAGCAGTTCTTC,CASSLAHGGPYNEQFF
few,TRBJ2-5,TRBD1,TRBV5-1,TGCGCCAGCAGCTTGGTGGGACAGGAAGAGACCCAGTACTTC,CASSLVGQEETQYF